Reported below is one T cell receptor (beta chain). Its antigen is not identified. Trimming stripped 6 bases from V and 4 bases from J, with 9 bases between. Per germline, CDR1 SNHLY and CDR2 FYNNEI. The CDR3 is made up of 12 amino acids. The sample comes from a study of cytotoxic CD8 clonotypes in ibrutinib-treated CLL. Across the study: Averaging across samples gave roughly 280,000 productive templates and roughly 88,000 productive rearrangements.

The data were produced by immunoSEQ multiplex PCR, yet TCRdb's version contains in-frame clones alone and is incomplete. The sample has about 140,000 clones, approximately 77% seen once; the top ten hold 25% to 30%. Study observations and caveats: Private clonotypes, not public ones, expanded at ibrutinib response. Against age-matched healthy donors, baseline clonality ran higher and tracked circulating CD8+ T-cell counts.

The source was PBMCs, collected after 12 months of ibrutinib treatment. The rearrangement uses TRBV2 and TRBJ1-2; D remains unclear. The TCR originated in a human donor with chronic lymphocytic leukemia. The CDR3 loop reads CASSSNPYGYTF. The CDR3 nucleotides are TGTGCCAGCAGCTCCAATCCCTATGGCTACACCTTC.